The 17 T cell receptor beta chains below were found in one sample sequenced in a study of OX40 agonist ivuxolimab in advanced cancers. The repertoire was sequenced with immunoSEQ multiplex PCR; TCRdb's copy has only in-frame clones and lacks some. The sample contains around 62,000 clones, roughly 80% of which appear only once. The specimen comprised CD4+ or CD8+ T cells sorted from blood, sampled in a trial of the OX40 agonist ivuxolimab. These receptors originate from an adult with an advanced solid tumor such as melanoma, head and neck, liver or kidney cancer.

The J gene is TRBJ2-5, the V gene TRBV15; 10 nucleotides align to TRBD2. In germline, CDR1 is LNHNV, CDR2 YYDKDF (reference sequence). The CDR3 spans 17 residues. The trim removed 1 base at V and 1 base at J, leaving 6 bases unmatched. CDR3 bases: TGTGCCACCAGCAGAGGTGCTAGCGGGGGACTCCAAGAGACCCAGTACTTC. It encodes CATSRGASGGLQETQYF.

The chain employs TRBV9 and TRBJ1-2, with a weak D call TRBD1 (5 bases). Trimming left V 0 bases short and J 0 bases short, with 12 bases between. Germline V gives CDR1 SGDLS, CDR2 YYNGEE. This CDR3 spans 16 amino acids. CDR3 loop: CASSVVAGTTNYGYTF. The DNA for the CDR3 is TGTGCCAGCAGCGTAGTGGCAGGGACTACTAACTATGGCTACACCTTC.

V usage is TRBV5-5 and J usage is TRBJ2-3; perhaps TRBD2 as D (6 bases). This CDR3 is built from 14 residues. Germline V gene data show CDR1 as SGHKS and CDR2 as YYEKEE (reference sequence). Trimming cost V 4 bases and J 5 bases, with 14 bases left between them. The CDR3, as DNA: TGTGCCAGCAGCCCAACGGGGGTGGGAGATACGCAGTATTTT. Amino acid sequence: CASSPTGVGDTQYF.

The V call is TRBV9, the J call TRBJ2-3, with D hard to call. The CDR3 is 15 residues long. Trimming removed 0 bases from V and 1 base from J, with 9 bases in between. Germline V gene sequence: CDR1 SGDLS, CDR2 YYNGEE. This CDR3 reads CASSVEPIGTDTQYF. CDR3 DNA sequence: TGTGCCAGCAGCGTAGAACCTATCGGCACAGATACGCAGTATTTT.

The V call is TRBV2, the J call TRBJ1-2, with 8 bases fitting TRBD1. This CDR3 is 14 amino acids long. V trimming: 5 bases; J trimming: 2 bases; junction bases outside the gene matches: 4. Germline V lookup: CDR1 SNHLY, CDR2 FYNNEI. The CDR3 coding sequence is TGTGCCAGCAGTCGAACAGGGGGGAACTATGGCTACACCTTC. It codes for CASSRTGGNYGYTF.

This clone was seen a handful of times. The rearrangement uses TRBV19 and TRBJ1-4, with 7 bases aligning to TRBD1. The CDR3 has 16 amino acids. Germline lookup yields CDR1 LNHDA and CDR2 SQIVND (reference sequence). Losses at the gene ends were 5 bases for V and 4 bases for J; bases not matched to a gene: 10. CDR3 in amino acids: CASSLNPGQFNEKLFF. The CDR3 DNA sequence: TGTGCCAGTAGTCTCAATCCGGGACAGTTTAATGAAAAACTGTTTTTT.

The rearrangement uses TRBV19 and TRBJ1-2; possible D gene TRBD1, 5 bases. The CDR3 is made up of 18 amino acids. Trimming shortened V by 3 bases and J by 0 bases, and 20 bases separated the two germline ends. Germline V gene data show CDR1 as LNHDA and CDR2 as SQIVND (reference sequence). The CDR3 loop is CASSMGQGSPHSNYGYTF. DNA for the CDR3: TGTGCCAGTAGTATGGGGCAGGGATCACCCCACTCTAACTATGGCTACACCTTC.

This clone came up once. The rearrangement joins TRBV6-5 to TRBJ2-7; 11 bases fit TRBD1. V lost 2 bases, J lost 7 bases, and 4 bases stayed unmatched. Germline V lookup: CDR1 MNHEY, CDR2 SVGAGI. This CDR3 contains 14 residues. CDR3 sequence: CASSYHGTGGEQYF. The CDR3 DNA sequence: TGTGCCAGCAGTTACCACGGGACAGGGGGAGAGCAGTACTTC.

The chain carries TRBV9 and TRBJ2-2; tentatively, D is TRBD1 (5 bases). In germline, CDR1 is SGDLS, CDR2 YYNGEE. This CDR3 contains 16 residues. Trimming took off 0 bases at V and 7 bases at J, with 16 bases between the two ends. The CDR3 DNA reads TGTGCCAGCAGCGTAGAGGCAGGGTATATCGGCGGGGAGCTGTTTTTT. It translates to CASSVEAGYIGGELFF.

This chain uses TRBV2 with TRBJ2-5, with D uncertain. Trimming pared 1 base from V and 6 bases from J, leaving 0 bases between. The CDR3 has 10 amino acids. Per the germline V gene, CDR1 is SNHLY and CDR2 is FYNNEI. Written as DNA, the CDR3 is TGTGCCAGCAGTGAAGAGACCCAGTACTTC. The encoded protein is CASSEETQYF.

The genes are TRBV28 and TRBJ1-4, with D perhaps matching TRBD1 (5 bases). Trimming cost V 5 bases and J 0 bases, with 19 bases left between them. This CDR3 contains 18 residues. Per the germline V gene, CDR1 is MDHEN and CDR2 is SYDVKM. The CDR3 sequence: CASSPIPGQSSTNEKLFF. For the CDR3, the DNA is TGTGCCAGCAGTCCTATCCCGGGGCAGAGTTCAACTAATGAAAAACTGTTTTTT.

The rearrangement uses TRBV5-4 and TRBJ2-1; 9 nucleotides align to TRBD2. CDR1 is SGHNT and CDR2 is YYREEE in the germline V gene (reference sequence). Unmatched junction bases numbered 3, after V lost 0 bases and J lost 2 bases. The CDR3 consists of 16 residues. CDR3 sequence reads: CASSLESGGTYNEQFF. As DNA, the CDR3 is TGTGCCAGCAGCTTGGAGAGCGGGGGGACCTACAATGAGCAGTTCTTC.

This clone came up a few times. The chain employs TRBV7-2 and TRBJ1-5; possibly TRBD1 for D (6 bases). The CDR3 runs 12 residues. Germline values: CDR1 SGHTA, CDR2 FQGNSA. V lost 6 bases and J lost 10, with 13 bases in between. The CDR3 coding sequence is TGTGCCAGCAGTTTCCCGACAGGCCCCCAGCATTTT. It encodes CASSFPTGPQHF.

The rearrangement uses TRBV18 and TRBJ2-3; unclear D gene. In germline, CDR1 is KGHSH, CDR2 LQKENI. The CDR3 totals 11 residues. Trimming cost V 6 bases and J 0 bases, with 1 base left between them. The DNA for the CDR3 is TGTGCCAGCTCGAGCACAGATACGCAGTATTTT. Translation gives CASSSTDTQYF.

This clone is categorized as medium-sized. This chain uses TRBV2 with TRBJ1-6; TRBD1 is a possible D gene (5 bases). The length of the CDR3 is 14 residues. Germline CDR1 and CDR2: SNHLY and FYNNEI. Trimming removed 3 bases from V and 10 bases from J, with 13 bases in between. The CDR3 reads CASSEEGRGSPLHF. CDR3 DNA: TGTGCCAGCAGTGAGGAGGGGCGAGGATCACCCCTCCACTTT. Full variable domain (remainder filled in from reference TRBV2 and TRBJ1-6): EPEVTQTPSHQVTQMGQEVILRCVPISNHLYFYWYRQILGQKVEFLVSFYNNEISEKSEIFDDQFSVERPDGSNFTLKIRSTKLEDSAMYFCASSEEGRGSPLHFGNGTRLTVT.

The rearrangement joins TRBV11-2 to TRBJ1-1; tentative D call: TRBD1 (6 bases). Trimming removed 1 base at V and 2 bases at J, with 11 bases between. Germline V gene data show CDR1 as SGHAT and CDR2 as FQNNGV. The CDR3 runs to 15 residues. In nucleotides, the CDR3 is TGTGCCAGCAGCTTAGTTGGGGGGCTCAACACTGAAGCTTTCTTT. Encoded protein: CASSLVGGLNTEAFF.

The V gene is TRBV2, the J gene TRBJ2-7, with D maybe TRBD2 (5 bases). In germline, CDR1 is SNHLY, CDR2 FYNNEI. CDR3 length: 14 amino acids. V shed 6 bases and J shed 0 bases, with 12 bases lying between them. In DNA, the CDR3 is TGTGCCAGCAGAGACTATACGAGCTCCTACGAGCAGTACTTC. Residues: CASRDYTSSYEQYF.